This TCR beta chain was identified in a study of identical twins (dated by TCRdb to the mid-2010s). About the full investigation: TCR alpha and beta repertoires from monozygotic twins, unrelated adults of various ages and cord blood were deep-sequenced to test whether fetal clonotypes persist. To rule out contamination, the twin experiments were replicated at different times with different library preparation protocols. Broad study findings and their caveats: In monozygotic twins, recombination models systematically underestimated out-of-frame TCR alpha sharing, but the models matched the sharing seen between unrelated individuals. Abundant cord blood beta clonotypes had fewer insertions, young adult naive repertoires showed a similar but weaker trend, and memory repertoires showed no such trend. Excess twin sharing in beta out-of-frame sequences was weaker because fewer shared sequences lowered the signal-to-noise ratio. Because the same donors could not be followed over many years, conclusions were based on cross-sectional statistical analysis. Compared with coincidental sharing between unrelated individuals, out-of-frame TCR alpha sequences shared between twins showed an excess of sequences with low generation probability. Invariant T cells such as MAIT and iNKT could partly confound zero-insertion analyses, though diverse VJ usage argued against this for most clonotypes.

Libraries were built with 5' RACE. The sequencer was an Illumina HiSeq 2000. A universal primer binding site was added through template switching, and the final cDNA carried a unique molecular identifier so that TCR cDNA molecules could be counted accurately. Specific primers in the conserved constant-segment region were used to synthesize first-strand cDNA for TCR alpha and beta chains. Each cDNA library was double barcoded, with a SMART-Mk sample barcode plus Illumina barcodes, to control for contamination. TruSeq adapter sequences, together with Illumina sample barcodes, were added in two successive PCR steps. Sequencing of the TCR alpha and beta cDNA libraries was done on the Illumina HiSeq platform using custom primers. On the authors' methods: MiGEC processed the raw reads to extract unique molecular identifiers, while MiXCR was used to determine the CDR3 positions. For each individual, recombination models were inferred using an EM algorithm with the repgenHMM and IGoR tools. The tcR package in R was used for shared clonotype analysis, with sharing normalized by the product of cloneset sizes. Out-of-frame nonproductive sequences were analyzed to study raw recombination free of thymic and clonal selection effects. TCRdb handled the public reads itself, with Q25 trimming in fastp and clone calling in MiXCR, and kept productive beta chains. CDR3 protein sequences are deduplicated, and each keeps its most common genes and DNA. TCRdb, not the authors, supplied the V and J calls. The sample data list approximately 690,000 distinct CDR3 sequences, and 5.5% to 7.5% of these were observed just once. Clones ranked in the top ten supply around 1.7% of the sample.

This clonotype has ten or more counts. The clone's antigen remains unknown. The input lacks base qualities; no much larger clone sits a single base away. The junction shows trimming of 7 bases on V and 6 bases on J, plus 9 bases between the germline ends. Taken from cysteine to phenylalanine, the CDR3 has 12 residues. The DNA shown is the 36-base CDR3, in frame from base 1. Every donor in the study was a healthy Caucasian. The study also sequenced three unrelated non-twin adults: a male aged 18 to 30, a male aged 50 to 60 and a female aged 50 to 60. Using Miltenyi CD45RO+ enrichment and human naive T-cell isolation kits, memory (CD45RO+) and naive T cells were isolated from PBMC.

The sequence links TRBV12-3 or TRBV12-4 to TRBJ2-2; the D gene is perhaps TRBD2, from 5 matching bases. The clonotype comes from a man in his late teens or twenties in good health. Material: naive T cells sorted from blood. Reading the label with the study, this specimen's cell subset or site is: cells isolated with a human naive T-cell isolation kit. CDR3 loop: CASTLVSGELFF. The DNA sequence is TGTGCCAGCACACTAGTTTCCGGGGAGCTGTTTTTT.